A selection of T cell receptor beta chains follows, all from one sample in a study of blood T cell repertoires in COVID-19. Profiling relied on immunoSEQ multiplex PCR, and the TCRdb table lists in-frame clones only, not all of them. The sample records roughly 32,000 clones, about 90% being singletons. Specimen: peripheral blood. All receptors come from a human donor in a cohort sampled during active COVID-19. The CDR3 runs from the conserved cysteine through the conserved F or W. A D gene is named only where the DNA matches it firmly. The size of a clone is reported for some rows only, either as once, few or many, or as a class for expanded clones.

TRBV12-3/TRBV12-4,TRBJ1-4,TRBD1,once,13,CASRFPGQEKLFF,TGTGCCAGCAGGTTCCCGGGACAGGAAAAACTGTTTTTT
TRBV5-6,TRBJ2-3,TRBD1,-,17,CASSWPGQAPDADTQYF,TGTGCCAGCAGCTGGCCGGGACAGGCCCCGGATGCGGATACGCAGTATTTT
TRBV12-3/TRBV12-4,TRBJ1-4,TRBD1,-,12,CATRGVDEKLFF,TGTGCAACCAGGGGGGTCGATGAAAAACTGTTTTTT
TRBV2,TRBJ1-2,-,-,13,CASSEFREKGYTF,TGTGCCAGCAGTGAATTCAGGGAAAAGGGCTACACCTTC
TRBV9,TRBJ1-4,-,-,14,CASSVAVANEKLFF,TGTGCCAGCAGCGTAGCGGTGGCTAATGAAAAACTGTTTTTT
TRBV27,TRBJ1-5,TRBD1,-,16,CASSLKTGMINQPQHF,TGTGCCAGCAGTCTAAAGACAGGGATGATCAATCAGCCCCAGCATTTT
TRBV27,TRBJ1-1,TRBD1,-,13,CASKGQADTEAFF,TGTGCCAGCAAAGGACAGGCGGACACTGAAGCTTTCTTT
TRBV7-2,TRBJ2-7,-,-,14,CASSLRFTNYEQYF,TGTGCCAGCAGCTTACGCTTTACAAACTACGAGCAGTACTTC
TRBV6-1,TRBJ2-7,-,once,13,CASSEAGVYEQYF,TGTGCCAGCAGTGAAGCAGGGGTCTACGAGCAGTACTTC
TRBV29-1,TRBJ1-5,-,-,15,CSVEGGEGSNQPQHF,TGCAGCGTTGAAGGAGGTGAAGGCAGCAATCAGCCCCAGCATTTT
TRBV5-4,TRBJ2-3,TRBD2,-,14,CASSLTSVLDTQYF,TGTGCCAGCAGCCTGACTAGCGTACTGGATACGCAGTATTTT
TRBV30,TRBJ1-1,TRBD1,-,15,CAWSGGGQGNTEAFF,TGTGCCTGGAGCGGGGGGGGACAGGGGAACACTGAAGCTTTCTTT
TRBV21-1,TRBJ1-2,-,-,15,CASSKELRGSYGYTF,TGTGCCAGCAGCAAAGAGCTCAGGGGGAGCTATGGCTACACCTTC
TRBV6-5,TRBJ1-1,-,-,14,CASRPDGRYTEAFF,TGTGCCAGCAGGCCCGACGGGAGGTACACTGAAGCTTTCTTT
TRBV27,TRBJ2-7,TRBD2,-,15,CASSNSGGRSYEQYF,TGTGCCAGCAGTAACAGCGGGGGCCGGTCGTACGAGCAGTACTTC
TRBV7-9,TRBJ2-6,TRBD1,few,16,CASSLGQQTGANVLTF,TGTGCCAGCAGCCTGGGACAGCAGACTGGGGCCAACGTCCTGACTTTC
TRBV7-3,TRBJ2-7,TRBD1,once,17,CASSLTGGTGNYYEQYF,TGTGCCAGCAGCTTAACGGGAGGGACAGGGAACTACTACGAGCAGTACTTC
TRBV9,TRBJ1-6,-,once,15,CASSVRPGENSPLHF,TGTGCCAGCAGCGTCCGGCCAGGGGAGAATTCACCCCTCCACTTT
TRBV5-1,TRBJ2-5,TRBD2,-,19,CASSLAVASGGRYQETQYF,TGCGCCAGCAGCTTGGCGGTCGCTAGCGGGGGCCGGTACCAAGAGACCCAGTACTTC
TRBV6-7,TRBJ1-2,-,once,13,CAREIRADYGYTF,TGTGCCAGGGAGATCAGGGCCGATTATGGCTACACCTTC
TRBV7-6,TRBJ2-2,TRBD2,-,15,CASSPRTSETGELFF,TGTGCCAGCAGCCCCAGGACTAGCGAGACCGGGGAGCTGTTTTTT
TRBV15,TRBJ1-1,TRBD1,-,13,CATSRDWDREAFF,TGTGCCACCAGCAGAGATTGGGACAGGGAAGCTTTCTTT
TRBV2,TRBJ1-2,TRBD1,once,13,CASRDRGSYGYTF,TGTGCCAGCAGGGACAGGGGTAGTTATGGCTACACCTTC
TRBV18,TRBJ2-3,-,-,16,CASSPPAARSTDTQYF,TGTGCCAGCTCACCACCGGCAGCGCGGAGCACAGATACGCAGTATTTT
TRBV3-1/TRBV3-2,TRBJ2-7,TRBD2,-,13,CASRGWGGYEQYF,TGTGCCAGCAGAGGTTGGGGGGGGTACGAGCAGTACTTC
TRBV28,TRBJ2-5,TRBD1,-,17,CASAAPKGQGGRETQYF,TGTGCCAGCGCTGCCCCGAAGGGACAGGGAGGCCGAGAGACCCAGTACTTC
TRBV5-1,TRBJ1-1,-,-,15,CASSPTLGGNTEAFF,TGCGCCAGCAGCCCCACGCTGGGGGGAAACACTGAAGCTTTCTTT
TRBV5-1,TRBJ2-7,TRBD1,-,13,CASSLEGADEQYF,TGCGCCAGCAGCTTGGAGGGGGCGGATGAGCAGTACTTC
TRBV5-1,TRBJ2-7,TRBD2,-,15,CASSLQRGSSYEQYF,TGCGCCAGCAGCTTGCAGCGGGGTAGCTCCTACGAGCAGTACTTC
TRBV27,TRBJ2-7,TRBD2,-,14,CASSPQAGGREQYF,TGTGCCAGCAGTCCCCAAGCGGGGGGAAGAGAGCAGTACTTC
TRBV6-5,TRBJ2-1,TRBD1,-,14,CASSRDRDYNEQFF,TGTGCCAGCAGTCGGGACAGAGACTACAATGAGCAGTTCTTC
TRBV30,TRBJ1-6,TRBD1,few,14,CASTTGLVAAPLHF,TGTGCCTCCACGACAGGGCTGGTTGCGGCACCCCTCCACTTT
TRBV7-8,TRBJ1-1,-,-,17,CASSWNRGGLGNTEAFF,TGTGCCAGCAGCTGGAATAGGGGGGGGCTGGGGAACACTGAAGCTTTCTTT
TRBV7-9,TRBJ1-1,TRBD1,few,14,CASSPGAGGTEAFF,TGTGCCAGCAGCCCCGGCGCAGGGGGCACTGAAGCTTTCTTT
TRBV4-1,TRBJ1-1,-,-,16,CASSYPRTGLRSEAFF,TGCGCCAGCAGCTATCCGCGGACGGGACTCCGATCTGAAGCTTTCTTT
TRBV24-1,TRBJ1-4,TRBD1,-,18,CATSEQGQDAPRSGKLFF,TGTGCCACCAGTGAACAAGGACAGGACGCACCCCGTAGTGGAAAACTGTTTTTT
TRBV12-3/TRBV12-4,TRBJ1-5,-,-,13,CASSLSAGGPQHF,TGTGCCAGCAGTTTATCGGCCGGAGGGCCCCAGCATTTT
TRBV6-6,TRBJ1-5,-,-,16,CASSYSHTGVRKPQHF,TGTGCCAGCAGTTACTCGCACACCGGAGTTAGGAAGCCCCAGCATTTT
TRBV9,TRBJ1-3,-,-,14,CASSSSGSRNTIYF,TGTGCCAGCAGCTCATCGGGATCGCGAAACACCATATATTTT
TRBV3-1/TRBV3-2,TRBJ2-2,-,-,15,CASSQHAGLAGELFF,TGTGCCAGCAGCCAGCATGCAGGGTTGGCCGGGGAGCTGTTTTTT
TRBV2,TRBJ1-3,-,-,13,CASIQGSGNTIYF,TGTGCCAGCATCCAGGGTAGCGGAAACACCATATATTTT
TRBV5-4,TRBJ2-7,TRBD1,-,14,CASSSDRSSYEQYF,TGTGCCAGCAGCTCGGACAGGAGCTCCTACGAGCAGTACTTC
TRBV5-4,TRBJ1-1,-,-,14,CASSLVGADTEAFF,TGTGCCAGCAGCTTGGTGGGGGCGGACACTGAAGCTTTCTTT
TRBV6-6,TRBJ1-2,-,-,10,CANQRGGYTF,TGTGCCAACCAAAGGGGTGGCTACACCTTC
TRBV5-1,TRBJ1-4,TRBD1,once,17,CASSLLGQGPTNEKLFF,TGCGCCAGCAGCTTACTGGGACAGGGCCCAACTAATGAAAAACTGTTTTTT
TRBV13,TRBJ1-2,-,-,14,CASSLGRRGGGYTF,TGTGCCAGCAGCTTAGGCCGCAGGGGAGGGGGCTACACCTTC
TRBV30,TRBJ1-2,TRBD1,-,13,CAWTPDRGHGYTF,TGTGCCTGGACTCCGGACAGGGGGCATGGCTACACCTTC
TRBV5-1,TRBJ1-5,-,few,15,CASSPSGGSNQPQHF,TGCGCCAGCAGCCCCAGCGGGGGGAGCAATCAGCCCCAGCATTTT
TRBV2,TRBJ2-6,-,few,15,CASSFLSSGANVLTF,TGTGCCAGCAGTTTCCTAAGCTCTGGGGCCAACGTCCTGACTTTC
TRBV5-8,TRBJ1-1,TRBD1,-,14,CASSPTGGGTEAFF,TGTGCCAGCAGTCCGACAGGGGGTGGAACTGAAGCTTTCTTT
TRBV30,TRBJ1-1,-,-,15,CAWMPMPAVNTEAFF,TGTGCCTGGATGCCGATGCCTGCGGTGAACACTGAAGCTTTCTTT
TRBV5-4,TRBJ2-5,-,-,16,CASSPRARGGQETQYF,TGTGCCAGCAGCCCCAGGGCGAGGGGGGGGCAAGAGACCCAGTACTTC